The source of this T cell receptor beta chain is a study of blood T cell repertoires in COVID-19. Study at large: PBMCs, B-cell-depleted T cells, or T cells were the source of the cDNA or gDNA that made up the material.

This clone was observed once. V was clipped by 3 bases and J by 8 bases; unmatched bases: 14. The germline CDR1 and CDR2 sequences are LNHDA and SQIVND (reference sequence). The CDR3 totals 17 residues. Per the original data handling: Researchers report that nucleated cell counts were estimated from reference gene primer amplification. Method: immunoSEQ multiplex PCR; TCRdb's copy keeps in-frame clones and lacks some. D and trimming come from the DNA, and the V and J calls and clone size come from that table. The table includes roughly 150,000 clones, roughly 82% detected once. Sequencing was carried out using peripheral blood. The rearrangement uses TRBV19 and TRBJ2-1; TRBD1 matches 9 bases. The TCR comes from a woman aged 50 to 60 in a cohort sampled during active or convalescent COVID-19. The CDR3 spells CASSMYFSGQGGYEQFF. The DNA of the CDR3 is TGTGCCAGTAGTATGTATTTCTCGGGACAGGGCGGGTATGAGCAGTTCTTC.